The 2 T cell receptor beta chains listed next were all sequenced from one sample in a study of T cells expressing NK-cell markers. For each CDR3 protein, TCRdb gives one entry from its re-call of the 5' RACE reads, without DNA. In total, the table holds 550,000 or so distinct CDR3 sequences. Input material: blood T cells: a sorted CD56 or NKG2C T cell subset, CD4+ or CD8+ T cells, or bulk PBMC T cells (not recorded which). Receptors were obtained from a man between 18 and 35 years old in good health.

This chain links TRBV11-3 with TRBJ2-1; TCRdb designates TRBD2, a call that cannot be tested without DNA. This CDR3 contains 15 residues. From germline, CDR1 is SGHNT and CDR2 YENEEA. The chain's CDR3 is CASSAGLAGGYEQFF.

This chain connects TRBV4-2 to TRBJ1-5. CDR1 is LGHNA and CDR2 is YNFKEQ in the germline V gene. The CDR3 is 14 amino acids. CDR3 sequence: CASSQEVVGQPQHF.